One sample yielded the 15 T cell receptor beta chains listed below, sequenced in a study of blood T cell repertoires in COVID-19. TCRdb's copy holds only in-frame clones and misses some; the assay was immunoSEQ multiplex PCR. The table records some 200,000 clones, about 72% of them present only once. The specimen was PBMCs or T cells enriched from blood (not recorded which). These receptors all stem from a woman aged 50 to 60 who had recovered from COVID-19.

The J gene is TRBJ2-1, the V gene TRBV5-1; no firm D call. Trimming stripped 3 bases from V and 6 bases from J, with 10 bases between. The germline V gene has CDR1 SGHRS and CDR2 YFSETQ. The CDR3 has 13 residues. CDR3: CASSWSTSNEQFF. The CDR3 bases are TGCGCCAGCAGCTGGAGTACGAGCAATGAGCAGTTCTTC.

The CDR3 coding sequence is TGTGCCAGCAGCTCCTACAGGCAAACAAATGAAAAACTGTTTTTT. This translates into CASSSYRQTNEKLFF. The V gene is TRBV5-6, the J gene TRBJ1-4; TRBD1 might be the D (5 bases). CDR3 length equals 15 residues. The V and J ends lost 3 bases and 5 bases respectively, with 14 bases between them. Germline V lookup: CDR1 SGHDT, CDR2 YYEEEE.

The J gene is TRBJ2-7, the V gene TRBV10-3; 8 positions agree with TRBD2. This CDR3 has 14 amino acids. The V and J ends lost 10 bases and 4 bases, in that order; junction bases with no gene match: 12. Germline loops: CDR1 ENHRY, CDR2 SYGVKD. The CDR3 is CATAPGGERYEQYF. CDR3 bases: TGTGCCACCGCCCCGGGAGGGGAGAGGTACGAGCAGTACTTC.

As regards this clone: Other DNA sequences in the same sample also yield this CDR3. The chain has TRBV18 and TRBJ1-1; 8 bases align to TRBD1. The CDR3 covers 14 residues. Germline CDR1 KGHSH, CDR2 LQKENI. The J segment lost 2 bases and the V segment lost 3 bases, leaving 2 bases of the junction unmatched. The CDR3 region has the DNA TGTGCCAGCTCACCCGACAGGGGTAACACTGAAGCTTTCTTT. It translates to CASSPDRGNTEAFF. The full variable domain, its missing parts supplied by reference TRBV18 and TRBJ1-1, is NAGVMQNPRHLVRRRGQEARLRCSPMKGHSHVYWYRQLPEEGLKFMVYLQKENIIDESGMPKERFSAEFPKEGPSILRIQQVVRGDSAAYFCASSPDRGNTEAFFGQGTRLTVV.

The chain is built from TRBV5-5 and TRBJ2-5, with 7 bases identical to TRBD1. V lost 4 bases to trimming and J lost 7 bases; unmatched junction nucleotides: 22. The CDR3 is 18 amino acids. Per the germline V gene, CDR1 is SGHKS and CDR2 is YYEKEE (reference sequence). Here the CDR3 reads CASSHSPDRRNGLGTQYF. The CDR3 coding sequence is TGTGCCAGCAGCCATAGCCCGGACAGGAGGAATGGTCTTGGGACCCAGTACTTC. Using reference TRBV5-5 and TRBJ2-5 for the parts outside the CDR3, the full variable domain is DAGVTQSPTHLIKTRGQQVTLRCSPISGHKSVSWYQQVLGQGPQFIFQYYEKEERGRGNFPDRFSARQFPNYSSELNVNALLLGDSALYLCASSHSPDRRNGLGTQYFGPGTRLLVL.

This clone was found a few times. The chain employs TRBV13 and TRBJ2-2; a weak D match, TRBD1 (5 bases). Germline loops: CDR1 PRHDT, CDR2 FYEKMQ (reference sequence). Deletions cut 3 bases from V and 6 bases from J, with 8 bases between. The CDR3 is made up of 13 amino acids. In DNA form, the CDR3 reads TGTGCCAGCAGCTTCGGCAGGGCCGGGGAGCTGTTTTTT. Amino acids: CASSFGRAGELFF. Supplemented by reference TRBV13 and TRBJ2-2, the full variable domain reads AAGVIQSPRHLIKEKRETATLKCYPIPRHDTVYWYQQGPGQDPQFLISFYEKMQSDKGSIPDRFSAQQFSDYHSELNMSSLELGDSALYFCASSFGRAGELFFGEGSRLTVL.

The rearrangement joins TRBV11-3 to TRBJ1-2; D might be TRBD1 (6 bases). The CDR3 covers 14 residues. V dropped 0 bases and J dropped 7 bases, with 12 bases sitting between them. The germline V gene has CDR1 SGHNT and CDR2 YENEEA. The CDR3: CASSLDGTGSGYTF. The CDR3 region has the DNA TGTGCCAGCAGCTTAGATGGAACAGGGTCTGGCTACACCTTC.

The J gene is TRBJ2-1, the V gene TRBV9, with D possibly being TRBD1 (5 bases). The length of the CDR3 is 15 residues. Germline V gene sequence: CDR1 SGDLS, CDR2 YYNGEE. Trimming stripped 2 bases from V and 0 bases from J, with 9 bases between. The CDR3 bases are TGTGCCAGCAGCGTTCAGGGCACCTCCTACAATGAGCAGTTCTTC. Encoded protein: CASSVQGTSYNEQFF.

V is TRBV7-8 and J is TRBJ2-7; 8 bases are a match to TRBD2. Trimming removed 6 bases from V and 0 bases from J; junction bases left unmatched: 10. Germline V gene lookup returns CDR1 SGHVS and CDR2 FQNEAQ. The CDR3 is made up of 16 amino acids. The CDR3 DNA sequence: TGTGCCAGCAGTTCGGGGGGGGCCCACGGCTCCTACGAGCAGTACTTC. It codes for CASSSGGAHGSYEQYF. The full variable domain, with the rest looked up from reference TRBV7-8 and TRBJ2-7, is GAGVSQSPRYKVAKRGQDVALRCDPISGHVSLFWYQQALGQGPEFLTYFQNEAQLDKSGLPSDRFFAERPEGSVSTLKIQRTQQEDSAVYLCASSSGGAHGSYEQYFGPGTRLTVT.

The chain combines TRBV3-1 (or the pseudogene TRBV3-2) with TRBJ1-5; 7 bases match TRBD1. The germline gives CDR1 LGHDT, CDR2 YNNKEL (reference sequence). There are 14 residues in the CDR3. J lost 6 bases, V lost 5 bases, and 7 bases had no gene match. The CDR3: CASSAGRGLQPQHF. CDR3 nucleotides: TGTGCCAGCAGCGCGGGAAGGGGGCTTCAGCCCCAGCATTTT.

This rearrangement joins TRBV7-2 to TRBJ1-5; tentative D call: TRBD1 (6 bases). Germline loops: CDR1 SGHTA, CDR2 FQGNSA. Between the trimmed V and J ends, which lost 1 base and 7 bases, there was a span of 11 bases. This CDR3 is 14 amino acids long. CDR3 bases: TGTGCCAGCAGCTTAGAGAGGGGGATACAGCCCCAGCATTTT. This codes for CASSLERGIQPQHF. The variable domain in full, completed from reference TRBV7-2 and TRBJ1-5, reads GAGVSQSPSNKVTEKGKDVELRCDPISGHTALYWYRQSLGQGLEFLIYFQGNSAPDKSGLPSDRFSAERTGGSVSTLTIQRTQQEDSAVYLCASSLERGIQPQHFGDGTRLSIL.

This chain links TRBV6-2 or TRBV6-3 with TRBJ2-1; weak D call: TRBD2 (6 bases). Trimming removed 5 bases from V and 7 bases from J, with 6 bases in between. The germline V gene has CDR1 MNHEY and CDR2 SVGEGT. The CDR3 has 11 residues. In nucleotides, the CDR3 is TGTGCCAGCAGTCGGGAGAATGAGCAGTTCTTC. Protein: CASSRENEQFF.

V usage is TRBV7-9 and J usage is TRBJ1-4; D gene ambiguous. Germline-derived CDR1 and CDR2 are SEHNR and FQNEAQ (reference sequence). Trimming stripped 5 bases from V and 4 bases from J, with 11 bases between. The CDR3 consists of 14 residues. For the CDR3, the DNA is TGTGCCAGCAGCCGAAGGGAGTTTAATGAAAAACTGTTTTTT. Translated: CASSRREFNEKLFF. Full variable domain (remainder filled in from reference TRBV7-9 and TRBJ1-4): DTGVSQNPRHKITKRGQNVTFRCDPISEHNRLYWYRQTLGQGPEFLTYFQNEAQLEKSRLLSDRFSAERPKGSFSTLEIQRTEQGDSAMYLCASSRREFNEKLFFGSGTQLSVL.

The V call is TRBV5-5, the J call TRBJ1-6; TRBD1 might be the D (5 bases). The CDR3 is 18 residues long. The V gene lost 3 bases and the J gene lost 0 bases, with 16 bases spanning the gap. Germline CDR1 SGHKS, CDR2 YYEKEE (reference sequence). The DNA of the CDR3 is TGTGCCAGCAGCTCCAGGGTTTACGGGAGCTCCTATAATTCACCCCTCCACTTT. Translation gives CASSSRVYGSSYNSPLHF.

This rearrangement joins TRBV7-7 to TRBJ2-7; no clear D. Germline loops: CDR1 SSHAT, CDR2 FNYEAQ (reference sequence). V lost 5 bases, J lost 2 bases, and 16 bases lay in between. The CDR3 runs to 15 residues. The CDR3 sequence: CASSQSPVPTYEQYF. CDR3 in DNA: TGTGCCAGCAGCCAGTCCCCCGTCCCAACCTACGAGCAGTACTTC.